This note documents a single T cell receptor beta chain sequence. Its antigen is not identified. These data originate in a study of T cell responses to AZD1222 COVID-19 vaccine. The table came from immunoSEQ multiplex PCR; TCRdb's copy has only in-frame clones and leaves some out. The table has some 150,000 clones, roughly nine tenths seen once. Per the germline V gene, CDR1 is LNHDA and CDR2 is SQIVND (reference sequence). The CDR3 spans 15 residues. The V end lost 1 base, the J end lost 5 bases, and 12 bases lay between the germline ends. General study points: Only a handful of AZD1222 recipients, six or seven in all, had baseline seropositivity.

V and J are TRBV19 and TRBJ1-5; D not resolved. The sample here was peripheral blood, taken on day 0 of MenACWY control vaccination. This clonotype originated in an adult in good health. CDR3 residues: CASSIGTTEDQPQHF. For the CDR3, the DNA is TGTGCCAGTAGTATAGGTACTACAGAGGATCAGCCCCAGCATTTT.